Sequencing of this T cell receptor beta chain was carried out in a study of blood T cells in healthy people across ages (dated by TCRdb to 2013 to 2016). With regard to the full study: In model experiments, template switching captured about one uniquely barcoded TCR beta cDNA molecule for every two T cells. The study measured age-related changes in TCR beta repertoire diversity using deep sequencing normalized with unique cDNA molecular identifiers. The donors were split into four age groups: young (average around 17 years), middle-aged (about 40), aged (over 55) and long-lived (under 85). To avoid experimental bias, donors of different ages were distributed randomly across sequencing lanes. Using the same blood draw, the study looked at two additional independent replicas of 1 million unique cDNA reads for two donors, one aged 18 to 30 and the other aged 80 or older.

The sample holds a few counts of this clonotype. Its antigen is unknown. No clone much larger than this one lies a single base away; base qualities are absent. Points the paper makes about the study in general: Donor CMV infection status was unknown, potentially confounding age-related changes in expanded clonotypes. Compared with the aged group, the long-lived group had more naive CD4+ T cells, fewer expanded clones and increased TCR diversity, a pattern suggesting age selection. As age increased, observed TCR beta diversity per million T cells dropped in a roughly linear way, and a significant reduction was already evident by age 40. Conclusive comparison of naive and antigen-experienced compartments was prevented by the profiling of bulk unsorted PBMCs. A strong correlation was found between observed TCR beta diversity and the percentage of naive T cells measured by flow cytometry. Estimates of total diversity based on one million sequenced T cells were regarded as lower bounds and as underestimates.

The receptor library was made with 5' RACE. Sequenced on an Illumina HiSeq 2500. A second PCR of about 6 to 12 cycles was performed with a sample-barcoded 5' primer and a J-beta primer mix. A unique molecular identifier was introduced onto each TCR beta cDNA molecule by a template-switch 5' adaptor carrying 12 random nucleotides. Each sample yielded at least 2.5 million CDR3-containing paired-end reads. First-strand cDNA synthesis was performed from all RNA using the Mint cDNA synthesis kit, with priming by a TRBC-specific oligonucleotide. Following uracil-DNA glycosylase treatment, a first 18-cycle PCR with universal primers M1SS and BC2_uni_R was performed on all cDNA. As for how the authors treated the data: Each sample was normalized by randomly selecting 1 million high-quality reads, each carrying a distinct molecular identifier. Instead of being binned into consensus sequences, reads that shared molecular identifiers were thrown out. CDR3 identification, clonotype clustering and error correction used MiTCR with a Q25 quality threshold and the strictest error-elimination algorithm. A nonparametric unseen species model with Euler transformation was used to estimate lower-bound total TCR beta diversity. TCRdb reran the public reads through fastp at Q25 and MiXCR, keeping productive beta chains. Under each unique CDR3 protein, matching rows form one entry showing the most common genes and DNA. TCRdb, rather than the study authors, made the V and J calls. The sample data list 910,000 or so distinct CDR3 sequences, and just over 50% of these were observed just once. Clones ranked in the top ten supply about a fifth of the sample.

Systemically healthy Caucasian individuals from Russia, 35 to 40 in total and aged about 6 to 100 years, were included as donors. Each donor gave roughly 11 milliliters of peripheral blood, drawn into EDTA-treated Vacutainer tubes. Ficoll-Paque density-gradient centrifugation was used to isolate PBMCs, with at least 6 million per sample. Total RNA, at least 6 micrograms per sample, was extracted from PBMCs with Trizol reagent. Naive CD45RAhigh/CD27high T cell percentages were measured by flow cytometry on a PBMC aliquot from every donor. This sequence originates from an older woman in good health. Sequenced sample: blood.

The CDR3 corresponds to CASYRASPYEQYF. At the DNA level, the sequence is TGTGCCAGCTACAGGGCCTCACCCTACGAGCAGTACTTC. The chain was built from TRBV28 and TRBJ2-7; matching of 6 bases hints at TRBD1 as the D gene. V and J lose 8 bases and 2 bases, and a span of 13 bases separates them. The germline V gene sets CDR1 to MDHEN and CDR2 to SYDVKM. Reading from cysteine to phenylalanine, the CDR3 counts 13 amino acids. This entry keeps only the CDR3 DNA: 39 bases, framed from base 1.